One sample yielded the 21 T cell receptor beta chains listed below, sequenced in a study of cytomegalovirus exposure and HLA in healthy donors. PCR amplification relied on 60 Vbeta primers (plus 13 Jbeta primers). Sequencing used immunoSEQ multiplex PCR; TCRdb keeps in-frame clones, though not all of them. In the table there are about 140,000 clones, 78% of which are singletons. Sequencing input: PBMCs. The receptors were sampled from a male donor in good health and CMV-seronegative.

CDR3 protein: CASSFGTGGLSIEAFF. CDR3 in DNA: TGTGCCAGCAGCTTCGGGACAGGGGGCTTGTCCATTGAAGCTTTCTTT. V and J are TRBV5-6 and TRBJ1-1; 12 bases align to TRBD1. The CDR3 consists of 16 residues. V was clipped by 2 bases and J by 7 bases; unmatched bases: 9. Per the germline V gene, CDR1 is SGHDT and CDR2 is YYEEEE.

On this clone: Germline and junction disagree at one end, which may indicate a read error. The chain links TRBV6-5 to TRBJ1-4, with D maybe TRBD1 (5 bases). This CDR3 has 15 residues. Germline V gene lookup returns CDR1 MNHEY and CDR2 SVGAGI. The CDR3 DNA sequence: TGTCCCAGCAGCTCCGGCGGGGGGGTGGGAGAAAAACTGTTTTTT. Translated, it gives CPSSSGGGVGEKLFF.

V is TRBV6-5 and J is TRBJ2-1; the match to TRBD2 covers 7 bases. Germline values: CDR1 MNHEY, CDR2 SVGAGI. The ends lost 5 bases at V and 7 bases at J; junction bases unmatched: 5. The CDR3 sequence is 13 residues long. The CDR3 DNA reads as TGTGCCAGCAGTGCGACTAGCTTAAATGAGCAGTTCTTC. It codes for CASSATSLNEQFF.

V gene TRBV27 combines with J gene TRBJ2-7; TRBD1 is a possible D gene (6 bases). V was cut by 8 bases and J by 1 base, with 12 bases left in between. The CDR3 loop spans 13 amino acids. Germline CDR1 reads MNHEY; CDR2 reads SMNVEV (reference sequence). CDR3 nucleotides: TGTGCCAGCTGGACAGTACAATCCTACGAGCAGTACTTC. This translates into CASWTVQSYEQYF.

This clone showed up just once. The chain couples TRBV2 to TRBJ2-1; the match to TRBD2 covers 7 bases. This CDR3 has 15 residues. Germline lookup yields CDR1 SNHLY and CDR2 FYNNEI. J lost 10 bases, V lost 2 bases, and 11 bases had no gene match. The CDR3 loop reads CASSEPRLAFNEQFF. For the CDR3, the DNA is TGTGCCAGCAGTGAACCGAGACTAGCCTTTAACGAGCAGTTCTTC.

Here the CDR3 reads CASSFQGAGPPYQPQHF. The CDR3 DNA reads as TGTGCCAGCAGTTTCCAGGGGGCAGGTCCCCCCTATCAGCCCCAGCATTTT. The chain uses TRBV28 and TRBJ1-5; 8 bases are shared with TRBD1. Germline CDR1 reads MDHEN; CDR2 reads SYDVKM. With V trimmed by 3 bases and J by 5 bases, 12 bases remained unmatched. This CDR3 is 17 amino acids long.

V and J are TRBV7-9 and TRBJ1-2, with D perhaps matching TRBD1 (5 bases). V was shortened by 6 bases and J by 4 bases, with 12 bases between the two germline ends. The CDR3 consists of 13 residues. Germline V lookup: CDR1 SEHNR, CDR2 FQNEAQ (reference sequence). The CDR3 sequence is CASRIGTGYGYTF. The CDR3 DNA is TGTGCCAGCAGAATCGGAACAGGCTATGGCTACACCTTC.

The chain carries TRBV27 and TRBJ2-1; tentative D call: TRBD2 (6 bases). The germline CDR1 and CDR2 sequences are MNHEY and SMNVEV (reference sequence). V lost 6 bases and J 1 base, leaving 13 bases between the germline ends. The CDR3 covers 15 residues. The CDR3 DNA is TGTGCCAGCAGGTCTAGCGAGGGATCCTACAATGAGCAGTTCTTC. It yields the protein CASRSSEGSYNEQFF.

CDR3 sequence reads: CASSLAWDKSYGYTF. In nucleotides, the CDR3 is TGTGCCAGCAGCCTGGCTTGGGACAAGTCCTATGGCTACACCTTC. The gene calls are TRBV6-1 and TRBJ1-2; possibly TRBD1 for D (6 bases). CDR1 and CDR2 (germline): MNHNS, SASEGT. The CDR3 is 15 residues long. Trimming pared 6 bases from V and 4 bases from J, leaving 18 bases between.

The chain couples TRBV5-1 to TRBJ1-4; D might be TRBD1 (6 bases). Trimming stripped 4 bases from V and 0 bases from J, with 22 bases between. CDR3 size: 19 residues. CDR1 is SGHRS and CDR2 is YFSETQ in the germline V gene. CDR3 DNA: TGCGCCAGCAGCCCCTCGAGGGGGGGGCGCCCCTCAACTAATGAAAAACTGTTTTTT. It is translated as CASSPSRGGRPSTNEKLFF.

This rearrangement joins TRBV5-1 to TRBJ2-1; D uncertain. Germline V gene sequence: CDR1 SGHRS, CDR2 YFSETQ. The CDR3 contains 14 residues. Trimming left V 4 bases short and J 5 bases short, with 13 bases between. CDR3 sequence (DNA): TGCGCCAGCAGCCAAAAGTCGCGAGACAATGAGCAGTTCTTC. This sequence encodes CASSQKSRDNEQFF.

The CDR3 loop is CASSPRPGYEAFF. CDR3 nucleotides: TGTGCCAGCAGCCCCCGCCCAGGCTATGAAGCTTTCTTT. V usage is TRBV5-6 and J usage is TRBJ1-1; D is undetermined. The V gene's germline CDR1 is SGHDT and CDR2 YYEEEE. V lost 4 bases to trimming and J lost 7 bases, with 14 bases between them. The CDR3 covers 13 residues.

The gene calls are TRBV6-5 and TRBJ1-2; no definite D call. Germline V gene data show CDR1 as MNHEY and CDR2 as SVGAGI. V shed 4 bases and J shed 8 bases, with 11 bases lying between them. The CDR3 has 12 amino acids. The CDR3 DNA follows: TGTGCCAGCAGTTCTCCGGGATCCGGCTACACCTTC. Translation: CASSSPGSGYTF.

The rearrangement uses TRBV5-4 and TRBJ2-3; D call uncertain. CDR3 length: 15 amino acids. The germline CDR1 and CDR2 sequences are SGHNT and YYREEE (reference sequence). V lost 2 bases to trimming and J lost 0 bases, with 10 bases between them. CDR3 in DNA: TGTGCCAGCAGCTTCGCCAGACTTAGCACAGATACGCAGTATTTT. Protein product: CASSFARLSTDTQYF. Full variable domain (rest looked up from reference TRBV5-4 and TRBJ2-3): ETGVTQSPTHLIKTRGQQVTLRCSSQSGHNTVSWYQQALGQGPQFIFQYYREEENGRGNFPPRFSGLQFPNYSSELNVNALELDDSALYLCASSFARLSTDTQYFGPGTRLTVL.

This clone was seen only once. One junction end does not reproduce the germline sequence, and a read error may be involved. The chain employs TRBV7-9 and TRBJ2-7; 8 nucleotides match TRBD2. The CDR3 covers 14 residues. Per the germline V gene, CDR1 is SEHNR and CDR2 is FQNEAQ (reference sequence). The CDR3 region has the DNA TGTTCCAGCAGCTTAACTAGCGGATCCTACGAGCAGTACTTC. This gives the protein CSSSLTSGSYEQYF.

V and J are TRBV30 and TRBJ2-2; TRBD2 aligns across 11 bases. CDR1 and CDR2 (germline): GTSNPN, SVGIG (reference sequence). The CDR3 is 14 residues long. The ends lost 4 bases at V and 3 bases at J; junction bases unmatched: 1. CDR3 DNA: TGTGCCTGGATACTAGCGGGGGACACCGGGGAGCTGTTTTTT. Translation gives CAWILAGDTGELFF.

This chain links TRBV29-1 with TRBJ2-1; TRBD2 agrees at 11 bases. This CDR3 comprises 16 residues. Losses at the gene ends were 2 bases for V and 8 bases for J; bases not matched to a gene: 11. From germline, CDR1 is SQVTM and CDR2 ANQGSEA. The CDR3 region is CSVENGLAGLLDEQFF. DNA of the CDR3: TGCAGCGTTGAAAACGGACTAGCGGGTCTTCTGGATGAGCAGTTCTTC.

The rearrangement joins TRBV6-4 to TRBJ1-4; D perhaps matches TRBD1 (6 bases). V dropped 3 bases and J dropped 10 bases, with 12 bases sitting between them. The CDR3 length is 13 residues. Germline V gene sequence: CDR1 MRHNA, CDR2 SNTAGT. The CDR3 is CASSEHRDGKLFF. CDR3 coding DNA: TGTGCCAGCAGTGAACACAGGGACGGAAAACTGTTTTTT.

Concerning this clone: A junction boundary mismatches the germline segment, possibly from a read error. This CDR3 is CASSLSRDRGHEQFF. The CDR3 region has the DNA TGTGCTAGCAGCCTGAGCCGGGACAGGGGTCATGAGCAGTTCTTC. This sequence joins TRBV7-7 and TRBJ2-1, with 10 nucleotides matching TRBD1. The germline CDR1 and CDR2 sequences are SSHAT and FNYEAQ (reference sequence). This CDR3 contains 15 residues.

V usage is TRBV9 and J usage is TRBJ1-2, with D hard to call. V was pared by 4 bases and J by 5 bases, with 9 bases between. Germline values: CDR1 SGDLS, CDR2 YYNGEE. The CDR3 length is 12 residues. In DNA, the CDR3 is TGTGCCAGCAGCTGGACTGAGTATGGCTACACCTTC. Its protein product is CASSWTEYGYTF.

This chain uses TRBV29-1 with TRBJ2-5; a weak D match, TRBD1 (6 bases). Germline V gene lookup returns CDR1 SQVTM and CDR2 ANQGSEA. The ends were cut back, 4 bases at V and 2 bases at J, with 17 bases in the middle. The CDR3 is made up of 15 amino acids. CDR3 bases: TGCAGCGTTGGGGCCGGACAGATCGGACAAGAGACCCAGTACTTC. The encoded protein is CSVGAGQIGQETQYF.